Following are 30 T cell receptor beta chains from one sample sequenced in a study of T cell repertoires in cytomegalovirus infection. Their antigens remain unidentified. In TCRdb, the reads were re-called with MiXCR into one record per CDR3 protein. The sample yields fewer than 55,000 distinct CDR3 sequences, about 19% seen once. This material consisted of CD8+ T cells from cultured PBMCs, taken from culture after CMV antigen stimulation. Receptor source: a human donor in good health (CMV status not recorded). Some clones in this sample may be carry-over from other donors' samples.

The DNA for the CDR3 is TGTGCTAGTCGGGGCGGGACAGGGGACCTCGAAGCTTTCTTT. The encoded protein is CASRGGTGDLEAFF. The chain carries TRBV12-5 and TRBJ1-1; 10 bases agree with TRBD1. Per germline, CDR1 LGHNT and CDR2 FRNRAP. The CDR3 spans 14 residues. V shed 8 bases and J 8 bases; nucleotides not matched to a gene: 11.

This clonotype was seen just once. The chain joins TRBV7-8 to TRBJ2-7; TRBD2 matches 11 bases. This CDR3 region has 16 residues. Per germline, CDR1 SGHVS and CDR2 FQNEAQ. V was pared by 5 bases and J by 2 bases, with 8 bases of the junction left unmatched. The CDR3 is CASSPSLAGGPYEQYF. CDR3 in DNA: TGTGCCAGCAGCCCTAGTCTAGCGGGGGGACCCTACGAGCAGTACTTC.

The CDR3 nucleotides are TGCAGTGCTAGAGACCGGGACAGCTATGGCTACACCTTC. Translated: CSARDRDSYGYTF. This chain connects TRBV20-1 to TRBJ1-2, with 7 bases aligning to TRBD1. The CDR3 covers 13 residues. CDR1 DFQATT and CDR2 SNEGSKA come from the germline V gene (reference sequence). V was pared by 0 bases and J by 4 bases, with 2 bases of the junction left unmatched.

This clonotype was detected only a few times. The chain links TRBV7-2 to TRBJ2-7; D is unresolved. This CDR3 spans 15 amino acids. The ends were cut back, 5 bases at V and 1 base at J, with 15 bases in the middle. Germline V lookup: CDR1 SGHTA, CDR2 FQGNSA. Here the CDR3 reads CASSHDKKGSYEQYF. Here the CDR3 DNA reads TGTGCCAGCAGCCACGACAAGAAAGGTTCCTACGAGCAGTACTTC.

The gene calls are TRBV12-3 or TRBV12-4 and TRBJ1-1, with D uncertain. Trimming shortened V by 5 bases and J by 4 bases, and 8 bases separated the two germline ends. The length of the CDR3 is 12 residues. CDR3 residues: CASSLAATEAFF. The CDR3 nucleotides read TGTGCCAGCAGTCTGGCGGCCACTGAAGCTTTCTTT.

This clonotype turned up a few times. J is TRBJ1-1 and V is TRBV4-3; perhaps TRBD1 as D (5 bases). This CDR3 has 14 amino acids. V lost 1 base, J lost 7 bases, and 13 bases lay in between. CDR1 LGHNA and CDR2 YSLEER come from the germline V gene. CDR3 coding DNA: TGCGCCAGCAGCCAAGCGGGGACGGACCGTGAAGCTTTCTTT. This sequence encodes CASSQAGTDREAFF.

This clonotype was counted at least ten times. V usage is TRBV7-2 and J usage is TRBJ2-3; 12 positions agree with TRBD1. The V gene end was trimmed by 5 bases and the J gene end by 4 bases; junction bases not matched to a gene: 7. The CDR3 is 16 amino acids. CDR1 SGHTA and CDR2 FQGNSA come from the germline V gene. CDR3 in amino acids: CASSPPGTGGSDTQYF. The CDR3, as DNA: TGTGCCAGCAGCCCACCCGGGACAGGGGGCTCAGATACGCAGTATTTT.

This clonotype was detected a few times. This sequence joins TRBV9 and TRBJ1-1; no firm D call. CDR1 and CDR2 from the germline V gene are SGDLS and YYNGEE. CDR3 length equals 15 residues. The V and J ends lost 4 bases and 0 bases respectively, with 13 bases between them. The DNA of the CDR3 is TGTGCCAGCAGCCCTGCCGGAAGTGTGAACACTGAAGCTTTCTTT. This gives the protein CASSPAGSVNTEAFF.

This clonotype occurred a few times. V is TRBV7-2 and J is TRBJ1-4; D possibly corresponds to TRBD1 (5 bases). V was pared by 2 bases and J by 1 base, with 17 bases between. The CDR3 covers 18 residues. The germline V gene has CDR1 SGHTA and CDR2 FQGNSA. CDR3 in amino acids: CASSLRGARLGTNEKLFF. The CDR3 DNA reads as TGTGCCAGCAGCTTAAGGGGCGCGCGGTTGGGAACTAATGAAAAACTGTTTTTT.

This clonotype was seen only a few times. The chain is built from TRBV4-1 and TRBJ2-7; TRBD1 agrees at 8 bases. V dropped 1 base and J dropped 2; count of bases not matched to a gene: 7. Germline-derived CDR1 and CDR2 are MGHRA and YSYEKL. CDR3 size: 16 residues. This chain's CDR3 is CASSQGSDRVTYEQYF. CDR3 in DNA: TGCGCCAGCAGCCAAGGTTCGGACAGGGTGACCTACGAGCAGTACTTC.

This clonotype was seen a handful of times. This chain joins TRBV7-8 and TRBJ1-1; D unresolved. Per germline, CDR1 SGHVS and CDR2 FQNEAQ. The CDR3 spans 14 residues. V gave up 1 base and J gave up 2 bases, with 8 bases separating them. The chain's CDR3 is CASSLGEINTEAFF. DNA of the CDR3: TGTGCCAGCAGCTTAGGGGAGATCAACACTGAAGCTTTCTTT.

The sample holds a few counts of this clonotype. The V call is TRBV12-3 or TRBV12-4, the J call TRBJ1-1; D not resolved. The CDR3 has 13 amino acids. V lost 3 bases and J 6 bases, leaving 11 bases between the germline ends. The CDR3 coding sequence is TGTGCCAGCAGTTTTGGTCTTGGAGCTGAAGCTTTCTTT. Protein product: CASSFGLGAEAFF.

CDR3 protein: CASSGQFSGTGGYEELFF. The DNA of the CDR3 is TGTGCCAGCAGTGGACAATTCTCCGGGACAGGGGGATACGAGGAGCTGTTTTTT. J is TRBJ2-2 and V is TRBV6-1, with TRBD1 identical over 11 bases. The ends lost 4 bases at V and 10 bases at J; junction bases unmatched: 17. CDR3 size: 18 residues. CDR1 MNHNS and CDR2 SASEGT come from the germline V gene.

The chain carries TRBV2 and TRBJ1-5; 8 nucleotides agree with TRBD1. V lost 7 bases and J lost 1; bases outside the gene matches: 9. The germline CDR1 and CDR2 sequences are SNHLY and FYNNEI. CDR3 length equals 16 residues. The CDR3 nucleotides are TGTGCCAGCACCACGGGGACAGGCGAGAGCAATCAGCCCCAGCATTTT. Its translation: CASTTGTGESNQPQHF. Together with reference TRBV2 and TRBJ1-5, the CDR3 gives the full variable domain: EPEVTQTPSHQVTQMGQEVILRCVPISNHLYFYWYRQILGQKVEFLVSFYNNEISEKSEIFDDQFSVERPDGSNFTLKIRSTKLEDSAMYFCASTTGTGESNQPQHFGDGTRLSIL.

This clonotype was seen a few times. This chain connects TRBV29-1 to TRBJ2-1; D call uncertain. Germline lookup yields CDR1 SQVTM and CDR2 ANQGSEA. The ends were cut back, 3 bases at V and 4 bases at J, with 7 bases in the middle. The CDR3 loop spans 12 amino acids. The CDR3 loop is CSVDTEYNEQFF. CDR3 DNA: TGCAGCGTTGATACGGAATACAATGAGCAGTTCTTC.

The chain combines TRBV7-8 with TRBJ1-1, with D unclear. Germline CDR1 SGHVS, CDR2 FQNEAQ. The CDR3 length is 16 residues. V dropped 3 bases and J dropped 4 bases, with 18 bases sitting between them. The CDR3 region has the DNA TGTGCCAGCAGCTTCGGATGGGGAGGACGTGGCACTGAAGCTTTCTTT. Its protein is CASSFGWGGRGTEAFF.

The CDR3 reads CSVHRRGYGYTF. DNA for the CDR3: TGCAGCGTTCACAGGAGGGGCTATGGCTACACCTTC. This chain uses TRBV29-1 with TRBJ1-2; TRBD1 is a possible D gene (5 bases). Germline V gives CDR1 SQVTM, CDR2 ANQGSEA. V was cut by 5 bases and J by 4 bases, with 11 bases left in between. The CDR3 covers 12 residues.

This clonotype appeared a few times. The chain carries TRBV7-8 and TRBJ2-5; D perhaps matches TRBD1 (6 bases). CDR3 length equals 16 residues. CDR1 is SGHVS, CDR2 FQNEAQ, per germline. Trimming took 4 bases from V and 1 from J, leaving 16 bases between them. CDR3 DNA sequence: TGTGCCAGCAGCTCACCGCCGGGACACCTCCAAGAGACCCAGTACTTC. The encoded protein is CASSSPPGHLQETQYF.

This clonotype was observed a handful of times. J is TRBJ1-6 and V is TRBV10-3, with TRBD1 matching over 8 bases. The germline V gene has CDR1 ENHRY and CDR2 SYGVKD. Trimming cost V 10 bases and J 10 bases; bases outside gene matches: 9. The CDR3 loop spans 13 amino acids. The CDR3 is CANGQGLGSPLHF. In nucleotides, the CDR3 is TGTGCCAACGGACAGGGTTTGGGGTCACCCCTCCACTTT.

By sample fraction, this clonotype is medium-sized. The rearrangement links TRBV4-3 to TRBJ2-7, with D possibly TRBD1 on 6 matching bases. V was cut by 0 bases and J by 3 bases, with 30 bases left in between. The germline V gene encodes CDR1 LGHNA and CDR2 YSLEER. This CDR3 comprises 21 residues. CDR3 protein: CASSQDLPGRGNLFGHYEQYF. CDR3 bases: TGCGCCAGCAGCCAAGATTTACCCGGCAGGGGTAATTTGTTCGGCCACTACGAGCAGTACTTC.

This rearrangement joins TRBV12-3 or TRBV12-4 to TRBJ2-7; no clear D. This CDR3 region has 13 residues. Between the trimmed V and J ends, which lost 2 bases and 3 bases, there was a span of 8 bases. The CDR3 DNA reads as TGTGCCAGCAGTTTAAACTCTTTCTACGAGCAGTACTTC. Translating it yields CASSLNSFYEQYF.

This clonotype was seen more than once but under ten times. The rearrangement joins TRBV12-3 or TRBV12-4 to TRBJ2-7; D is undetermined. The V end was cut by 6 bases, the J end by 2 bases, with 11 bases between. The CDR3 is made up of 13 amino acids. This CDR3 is CASSIGRTYEQYF. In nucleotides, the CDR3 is TGTGCCAGCAGCATCGGACGCACCTACGAGCAGTACTTC.

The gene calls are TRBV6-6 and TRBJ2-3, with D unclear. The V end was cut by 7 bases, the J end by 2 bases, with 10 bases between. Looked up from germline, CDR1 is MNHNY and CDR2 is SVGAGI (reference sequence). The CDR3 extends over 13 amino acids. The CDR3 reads CASTWALTDTQYF. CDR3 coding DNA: TGTGCCAGCACCTGGGCCCTCACAGATACGCAGTATTTT.

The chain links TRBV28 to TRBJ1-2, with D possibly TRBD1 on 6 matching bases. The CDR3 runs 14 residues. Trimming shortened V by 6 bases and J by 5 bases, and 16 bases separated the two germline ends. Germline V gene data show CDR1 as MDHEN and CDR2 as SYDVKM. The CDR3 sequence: CASSSGGLGYGYTF. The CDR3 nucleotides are TGTGCCAGCAGCTCGGGGGGGCTGGGGTATGGCTACACCTTC.

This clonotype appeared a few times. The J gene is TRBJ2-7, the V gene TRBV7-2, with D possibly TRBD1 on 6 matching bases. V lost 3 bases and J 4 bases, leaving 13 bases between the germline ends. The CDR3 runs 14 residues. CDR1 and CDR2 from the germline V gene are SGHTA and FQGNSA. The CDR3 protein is CASSFLPRGYEQYF. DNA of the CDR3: TGTGCCAGCAGCTTTCTCCCCAGGGGTTACGAGCAGTACTTC.

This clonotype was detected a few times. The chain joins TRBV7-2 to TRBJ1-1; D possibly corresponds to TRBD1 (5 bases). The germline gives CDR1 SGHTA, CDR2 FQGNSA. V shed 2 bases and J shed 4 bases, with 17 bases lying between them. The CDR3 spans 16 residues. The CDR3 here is CASSLRSLGVSTEAFF. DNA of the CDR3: TGTGCCAGCAGCTTACGTTCCTTGGGGGTGAGCACTGAAGCTTTCTTT.

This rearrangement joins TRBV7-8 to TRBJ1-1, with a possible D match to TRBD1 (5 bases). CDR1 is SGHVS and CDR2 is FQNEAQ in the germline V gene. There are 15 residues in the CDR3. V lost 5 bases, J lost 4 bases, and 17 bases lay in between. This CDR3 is CASSVGAYLITEAFF. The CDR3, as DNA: TGTGCCAGCAGCGTTGGGGCATACCTTATCACTGAAGCTTTCTTT.

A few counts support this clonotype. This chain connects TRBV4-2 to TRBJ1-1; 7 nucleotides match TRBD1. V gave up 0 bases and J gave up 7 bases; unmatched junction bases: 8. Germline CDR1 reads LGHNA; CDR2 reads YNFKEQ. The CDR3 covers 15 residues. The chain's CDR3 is CASSQEIRDRIEAFF. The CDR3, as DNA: TGTGCCAGCAGCCAAGAAATCCGGGACAGAATTGAAGCTTTCTTT.

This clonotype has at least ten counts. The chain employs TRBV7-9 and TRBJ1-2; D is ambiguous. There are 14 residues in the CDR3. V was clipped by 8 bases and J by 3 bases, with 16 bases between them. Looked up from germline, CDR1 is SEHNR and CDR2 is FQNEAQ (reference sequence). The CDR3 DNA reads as TGTGCCAGCTGCCGAGCAGGCGAGCACTATGGCTACACCTTC. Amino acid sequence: CASCRAGEHYGYTF.

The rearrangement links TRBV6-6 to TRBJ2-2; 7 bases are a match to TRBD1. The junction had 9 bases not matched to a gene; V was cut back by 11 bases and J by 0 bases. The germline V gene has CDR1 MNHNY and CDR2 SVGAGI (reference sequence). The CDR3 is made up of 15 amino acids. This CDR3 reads CAFSRQGANTGELFF. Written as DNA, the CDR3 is TGTGCCTTTTCGCGCCAGGGGGCGAACACCGGGGAGCTGTTTTTT.